This T cell receptor beta chain was captured by sequencing in a study of beta chain features in type 1 diabetes. For the study at large: Patients were similar to healthy donors in age and gender (as well as in cell yields).

Only a few counts were recorded for this clone. As yet, its antigen is unknown. Expressed TCRB transcripts were sequenced because the entire RNA isolate underwent reverse transcription. Profiled with immunoSEQ multiplex PCR; TCRdb holds only in-frame clones, not every one. This table holds about 180,000 clones, 10% to 15% found once. Study observations and caveats: Type 1 diabetes patients had moderately but significantly shorter TCRB CDR3s in all four CD4+ subsets. More deletions and fewer insertions at VDJ junctions were seen in type 1 diabetes patients. In the patient group, naive, central memory and Treg TCRB repertoires seemed more alike than in the healthy donor group.

This CDR3 has 16 residues. The trim removed 6 bases at V and 0 bases at J, leaving 8 bases unmatched. CDR1 is SNHLY and CDR2 is FYNNEI in the germline V gene. The sample comprised central memory CD4+ T cells from blood. This sequence joins TRBV2 and TRBJ1-5; 7 bases are a match to TRBD1. The clonotype was recovered from a young woman in good health. CDR3 DNA: TGTGCCAGCAGGGTGGGACAGATCGATAGCAATCAGCCCCAGCATTTT. Encoded protein: CASRVGQIDSNQPQHF.